A selection of T cell receptor beta chains follows, all from one sample in a study of Ad26.COV2.S vaccination and SARS-CoV-2 variants. The repertoire was sequenced with immunoSEQ multiplex PCR; TCRdb's copy has only in-frame clones and lacks some. The sample includes some 320,000 clones, 86% seen only once; the top ten take around 1.9%. Sample: peripheral blood, taken in a trial of Ad26.COV2.S vaccine versus placebo. These receptors came from a person between 18 and 65 years old who received the Ad26.COV2.S COVID-19 vaccine or a placebo. The CDR3 runs from the conserved cysteine through the conserved F or W. Only some rows state a clone size, as once, few, many or a class for expanded clones.

16 . TRBV5-6 CASSLVAGRWNTEAFF
17 . TRBV5-4 CASSGGTWRSSTDTQYF
15 . TRBV30 CAATIGGSLNYGYTF
15 . TRBV5-1 CASSWNTGANEKLFF
13 . TRBV4-3 CASSQVPRGEQYF
14 . TRBV7-6 CASSSTAMNTEAFF
15 few TRBV5-1 CASSPGTLNTGELFF
14 . TRBV5-1 CASSKGGPFSEQYF
14 . TRBV24-1 CATSRDGVTDTQYF
13 . TRBV12-3/TRBV12-4 CASSRDRGTEAFF
14 . TRBV6-4 CAVPRGPGGSPLHF
13 . TRBV29-1 CSAADGGNTEAFF
17 . TRBV27 CASSLIGDRGFDQPQHF
12 . TRBV5-6 CASSLGRYRAFF
14 . TRBV5-1 CATSGGGYAHEQYF
14 . TRBV7-2 CASGTSGGDYEQYF
14 . TRBV19 CASSRTAFNQPQHF
14 few TRBV27 CASSPRWSNEKLFF
17 . TRBV4-3 CASSQDRAGTGQETQYF
13 . TRBV19 CASRPAGGDTQYF
14 . TRBV18 CASSPQGAGNEQFF
15 . TRBV24-1 CATLGQGPANYGYTF
14 . TRBV4-1 CASSQAGGLGTQYF
13 . TRBV7-6 CASSTRLWDEQYF
14 . TRBV30 CAWRKGGGTDTQYF
18 . TRBV9 CASSVAPGGPASAYGYTF
15 . TRBV5-1 CASSSGQGGNSPLHF
14 . TRBV6-4 CASRSDGRTTEAFF
18 . TRBV7-2 CASSLGPQTGLANYGYTF
16 once TRBV11-3 CASSLRLAGEAGELFF
13 . TRBV3-1/TRBV3-2 CASSQDRGSPLHF
20 . TRBV9 CASSVATGTGGGRWTDTQYF
15 . TRBV18 CASSPPGQGWNIQYF
14 . TRBV27 CASRRGSGTGELFF
14 . TRBV7-8 CASSLGGNGNTIYF
15 . TRBV5-1 CASSLSGQGNEKLFF
14 few TRBV13 CATAEGANTGELFF
14 . TRBV5-1 CASSGSNPGDGYTF
15 . TRBV9 CASSTRDIGMDGYTF